This T cell receptor (beta chain) is drawn from a study of T-cell reconstitution after alpha-beta-depleted transplantation in children. Unique molecular identifiers were incorporated when the TCRbeta library was constructed. TCRdb processed the PCR reads anew with MiXCR; each CDR3 protein has one entry. The sample lists roughly 590,000 distinct CDR3 sequences, 16% occurring once. This clonotype was counted at least ten times. This TCR came from a human donor who donated a stem cell graft to a child with acute myeloid leukemia. Here the sequenced sample was PBMCs from the stem cell graft donor, taken from the stem cell graft.

The CDR3 is CASSLPTEGGSETQYF. The CDR3 DNA reads as TGTGCCAGCAGCCTACCCACGGAGGGTGGATCGGAGACCCAGTACTTC. The rearrangement uses TRBV7-6 and TRBJ2-5; TRBD2 might be the D (6 bases). Germline V lookup: CDR1 SGHVS, CDR2 FNYEAQ. This CDR3 comprises 16 residues. V was shortened by 5 bases and J by 5 bases, with 21 bases between the two germline ends.